This T cell receptor (beta chain) was identified in a study of T cell changes during pregnancy in multiple sclerosis. This CDR3 is 15 amino acids long. The V gene's germline CDR1 is GTSNPN and CDR2 SVGIG (reference sequence). V was pared by 3 bases and J by 2 bases, with 7 bases of the junction left unmatched. Assay used: immunoSEQ multiplex PCR; TCRdb lists only in-frame clones, some missing. Of tens of thousands of clones detected, 85% to 95% appear once; the ten largest clones hold about 8.3%. The source was CD8+ T cells from peripheral blood mononuclear cells, collected in the third trimester of pregnancy. The clonotype was recovered from a female donor with multiple sclerosis, enrolled in a pregnancy study. This chain connects TRBV30 to TRBJ2-3, with 8 nucleotides matching TRBD2. The CDR3 loop is CAWSDGGADTDTQYF. The CDR3 region has the DNA TGTGCCTGGAGCGACGGGGGGGCCGACACAGATACGCAGTATTTT.